This TCR beta chain derives from a study of CXCR3-negative and CXCR3-positive naive CD8 T cells. UMI-labeled 5' RACE TRB cDNA libraries were prepared from the cells. TCRdb processed the 5' RACE reads again and assigns one entry to each CDR3 protein, with no DNA. Its clone listing holds about 130,000 distinct CDR3 sequences. Notes on the study in general: In both naive subsets diversity was comparably high, whereas memory CD8+ cells showed much lower diversity. Comparison of naive cells showed more hydrophobic TRB CDR3s in CXCR3-positive than in CXCR3-negative naive cells.

The CDR3 consists of 18 residues. CDR1 is SGHVS and CDR2 is FNYEAQ in the germline V gene. Turning to this clonotype: Its specificity is not known.

This chain uses TRBV7-6 with TRBJ2-1; TCRdb's D gene call, TRBD1, goes unchecked for lack of DNA. The sequence derives from a human donor in good health. Some clones in this sample may be carry-over from other donors' samples. The specimen sequenced was naive CXCR3+ CD8+ T cells from blood. This sample's subset: CD45RO-CCR7+CD27+CD95- naive CD8+ T cells expressing CXCR3 (TNR3+). CDR3 sequence: CASSLYDRFGGNYNEQFF.